This T cell receptor beta chain was captured by sequencing in a study of human T cells and chemical hapten exposure. The time point here: pre-sensitization, week 0. Treatment described: therapeutic diphenylcyclopropenone sensitization with weekly scalp DPC. The study's library attached unique molecular identifiers to single cDNA molecules. One entry per CDR3 protein, called by TCRdb with MiXCR from the RACE reads. The sample lists some 330,000 distinct CDR3 sequences, around 5% seen once, with about 8.7% in the top ten. There are many counts of this clonotype. CDR3 length equals 13 residues. Trimming stripped 5 bases from V and 5 bases from J, with 9 bases between.

The source is a woman aged 18-29 years with alopecia areata. Some clones in this sample may be carry-over from other donors' samples. J is TRBJ2-2 and V is TRBV12-3 or TRBV12-4; a weak D match, TRBD1 (6 bases). Sample: whole blood, taken in connection with sensitization to the hapten diphenylcyclopropenone (DPC). CDR3 in DNA: TGTGCCAGCAGTACAGGGAATACCGGGGAGCTGTTTTTT. Protein: CASSTGNTGELFF.